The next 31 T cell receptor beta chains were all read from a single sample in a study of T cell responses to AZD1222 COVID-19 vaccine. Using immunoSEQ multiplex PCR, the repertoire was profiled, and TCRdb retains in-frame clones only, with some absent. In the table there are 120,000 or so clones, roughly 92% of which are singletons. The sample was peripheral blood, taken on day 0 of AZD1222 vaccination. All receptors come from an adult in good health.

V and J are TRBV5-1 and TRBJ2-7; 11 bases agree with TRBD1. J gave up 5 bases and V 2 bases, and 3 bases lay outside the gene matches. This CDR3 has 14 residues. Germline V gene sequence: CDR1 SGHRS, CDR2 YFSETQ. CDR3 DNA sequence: TGCGCCAGCAGCTTCGGGGACAGGGGGAACGAGCAGTACTTC. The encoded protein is CASSFGDRGNEQYF.

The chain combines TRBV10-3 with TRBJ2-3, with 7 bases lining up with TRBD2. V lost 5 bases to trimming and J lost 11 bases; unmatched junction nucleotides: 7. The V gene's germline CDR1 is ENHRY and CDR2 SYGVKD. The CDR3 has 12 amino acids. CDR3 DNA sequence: TGTGCCATCAGTTCCGTAGCGGGCGGGCAGTATTTT. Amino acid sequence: CAISSVAGGQYF.

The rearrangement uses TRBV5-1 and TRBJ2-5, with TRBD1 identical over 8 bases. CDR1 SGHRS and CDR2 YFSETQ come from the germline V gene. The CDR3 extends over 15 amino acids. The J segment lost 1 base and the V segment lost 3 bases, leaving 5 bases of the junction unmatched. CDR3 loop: CASSSTGVLQETQYF. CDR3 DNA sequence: TGCGCCAGCAGCTCGACAGGGGTACTCCAAGAGACCCAGTACTTC.

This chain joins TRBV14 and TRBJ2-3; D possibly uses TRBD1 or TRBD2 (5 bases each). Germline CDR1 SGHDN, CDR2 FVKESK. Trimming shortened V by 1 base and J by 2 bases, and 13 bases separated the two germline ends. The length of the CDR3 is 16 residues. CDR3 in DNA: TGTGCCAGCAGCCAAGTTTGGGGGATTGACACAGATACGCAGTATTTT. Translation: CASSQVWGIDTDTQYF.

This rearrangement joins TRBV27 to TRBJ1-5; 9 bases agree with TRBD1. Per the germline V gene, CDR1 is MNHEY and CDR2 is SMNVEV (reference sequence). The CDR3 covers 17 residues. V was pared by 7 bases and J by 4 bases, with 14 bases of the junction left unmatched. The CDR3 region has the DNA TGTGCCAGCAATAGGTCGATTGGACAGGGGCTAAATCAGCCCCAGCATTTT. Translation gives CASNRSIGQGLNQPQHF.

This CDR3 is CASSLVMDPEQFF. The CDR3, as DNA: TGCGCCAGCAGCTTGGTCATGGACCCCGAGCAGTTCTTC. The genes are TRBV5-1 and TRBJ2-1; D uncertain. Trimming removed 0 bases from V and 10 bases from J, with 11 bases in between. This CDR3 comprises 13 residues. The V gene's germline CDR1 is SGHRS and CDR2 YFSETQ.

The CDR3 DNA reads TGTGCCACCAGTGATTTGCCGGGACAAGGCACCTTCAATGAGCAGTTCTTC. Its protein product is CATSDLPGQGTFNEQFF. The V call is TRBV24-1, the J call TRBJ2-1, with TRBD1 as a possible D gene (6 bases). Germline V gives CDR1 KGHDR, CDR2 SFDVKD. The CDR3 consists of 17 residues. The V and J ends lost 0 bases and 6 bases respectively, with 17 bases between them.

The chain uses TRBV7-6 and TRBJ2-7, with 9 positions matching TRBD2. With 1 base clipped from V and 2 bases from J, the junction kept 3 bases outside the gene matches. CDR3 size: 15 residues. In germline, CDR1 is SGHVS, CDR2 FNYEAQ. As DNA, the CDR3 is TGTGCCAGCAGCTTAGTAGCGGGGGCCGCCTACGAGCAGTACTTC. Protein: CASSLVAGAAYEQYF.

CDR3 amino acids: CAWGFSQKAFF. The CDR3 DNA sequence: TGTGCCTGGGGGTTCAGCCAAAAAGCTTTCTTT. The J gene is TRBJ1-1, the V gene TRBV30; no clear D gene. This CDR3 is 11 amino acids long. Trimming left V 5 bases short and J 9 bases short, with 13 bases between. Per the germline V gene, CDR1 is GTSNPN and CDR2 is SVGIG (reference sequence). Full variable domain (outside the CDR3, taken from reference TRBV30 and TRBJ1-1): SQTIHQWPATLVQPVGSPLSLECTVEGTSNPNLYWYRQAAGRGLQLLFYSVGIGQISSEVPQNLSASRPQDRQFILSSKKLLLSDSGFYLCAWGFSQKAFFGQGTRLTVV.

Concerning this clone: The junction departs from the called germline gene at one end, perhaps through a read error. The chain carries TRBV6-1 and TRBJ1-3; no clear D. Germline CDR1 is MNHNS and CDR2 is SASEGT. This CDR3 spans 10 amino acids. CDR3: CASSEKGSHF. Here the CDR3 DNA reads TGTGCCAGCAGTGAAAAGGGATCGCATTTT.

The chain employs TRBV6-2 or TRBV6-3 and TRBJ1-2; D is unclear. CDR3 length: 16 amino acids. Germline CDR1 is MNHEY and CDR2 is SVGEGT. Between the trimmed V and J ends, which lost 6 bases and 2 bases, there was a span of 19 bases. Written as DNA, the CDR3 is TGTGCCAGCAGACCTCTCTCCAATAACAGAAACTATGGCTACACCTTC. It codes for CASRPLSNNRNYGYTF.

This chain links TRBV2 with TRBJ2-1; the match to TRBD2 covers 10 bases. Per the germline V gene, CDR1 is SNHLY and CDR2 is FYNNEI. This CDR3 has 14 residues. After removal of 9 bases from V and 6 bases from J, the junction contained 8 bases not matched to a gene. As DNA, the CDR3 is TGTGCCAGGATTCACATAGCGGGGGGCAATGAGCAGTTCTTC. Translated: CARIHIAGGNEQFF.

CDR3 sequence (DNA): TGTGCCAGCAGTGAAGGTAGAAGCGCACTAACTAATGAAAAACTGTTTTTT. It yields the protein CASSEGRSALTNEKLFF. The chain has TRBV6-1 and TRBJ1-4; D not resolved. V dropped 1 base and J dropped 1 base, with 13 bases sitting between them. Germline V CDR1 and CDR2: MNHNS, SASEGT. The CDR3 is 17 residues long.

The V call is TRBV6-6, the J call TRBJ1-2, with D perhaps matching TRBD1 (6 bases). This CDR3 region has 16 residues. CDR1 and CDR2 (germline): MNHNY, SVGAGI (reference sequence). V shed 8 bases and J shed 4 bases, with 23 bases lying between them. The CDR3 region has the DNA TGTGCCAGCGGACAGTTAACAGGGAGAGGAGGCTATGGCTACACCTTC. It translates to CASGQLTGRGGYGYTF.

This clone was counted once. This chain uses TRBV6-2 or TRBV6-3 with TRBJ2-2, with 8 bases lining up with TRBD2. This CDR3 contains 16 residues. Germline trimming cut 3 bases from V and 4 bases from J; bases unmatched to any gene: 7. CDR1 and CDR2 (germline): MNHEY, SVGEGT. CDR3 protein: CASSYPRGGGTGELFF. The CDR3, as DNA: TGTGCCAGCAGTTATCCTCGGGGGGGCGGCACCGGGGAGCTGTTTTTT.

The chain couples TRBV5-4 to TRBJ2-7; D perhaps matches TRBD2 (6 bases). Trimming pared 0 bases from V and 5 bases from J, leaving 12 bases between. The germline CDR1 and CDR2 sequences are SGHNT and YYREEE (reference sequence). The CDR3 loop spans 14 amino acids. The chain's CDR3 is CASSLGGVWNEQYF. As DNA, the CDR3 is TGTGCCAGCAGCTTGGGGGGGGTTTGGAACGAGCAGTACTTC.

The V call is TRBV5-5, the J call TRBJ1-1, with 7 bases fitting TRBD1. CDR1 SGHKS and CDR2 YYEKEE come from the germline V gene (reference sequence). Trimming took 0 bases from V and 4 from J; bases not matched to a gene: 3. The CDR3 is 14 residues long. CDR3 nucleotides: TGTGCCAGCAGCTTGGGGACAGGCGGCACTGAAGCTTTCTTT. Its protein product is CASSLGTGGTEAFF.

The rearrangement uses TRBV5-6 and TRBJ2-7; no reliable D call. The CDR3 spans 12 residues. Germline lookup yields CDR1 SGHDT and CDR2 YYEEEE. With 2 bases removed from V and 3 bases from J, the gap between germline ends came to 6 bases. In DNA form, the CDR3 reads TGTGCCAGCAGCTTTCGAGGCTACGAGCAGTACTTC. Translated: CASSFRGYEQYF. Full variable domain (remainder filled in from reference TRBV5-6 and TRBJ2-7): DAGVTQSPTHLIKTRGQQVTLRCSPKSGHDTVSWYQQALGQGPQFIFQYYEEEERQRGNFPDRFSGHQFPNYSSELNVNALLLGDSALYLCASSFRGYEQYFGPGTRLTVT.

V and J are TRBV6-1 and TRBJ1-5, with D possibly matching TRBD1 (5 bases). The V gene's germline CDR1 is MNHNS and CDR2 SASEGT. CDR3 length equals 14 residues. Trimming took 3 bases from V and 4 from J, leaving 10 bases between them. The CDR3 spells CASSETRENQPQHF. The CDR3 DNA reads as TGTGCCAGCAGTGAGACCAGGGAGAATCAGCCCCAGCATTTT.

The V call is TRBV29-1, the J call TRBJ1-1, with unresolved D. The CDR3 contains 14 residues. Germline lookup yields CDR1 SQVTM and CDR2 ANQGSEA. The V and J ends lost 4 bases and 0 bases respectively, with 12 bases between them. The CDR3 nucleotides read TGCAGCGTTGTGCGGCAGTCCATGAACACTGAAGCTTTCTTT. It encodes CSVVRQSMNTEAFF. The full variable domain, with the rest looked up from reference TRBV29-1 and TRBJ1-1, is SAVISQKPSRDICQRGTSLTIQCQVDSQVTMMFWYRQQPGQSLTLIATANQGSEATYESGFVIDKFPISRPNLTFSTLTVSNMSPEDSSIYLCSVVRQSMNTEAFFGQGTRLTVV.

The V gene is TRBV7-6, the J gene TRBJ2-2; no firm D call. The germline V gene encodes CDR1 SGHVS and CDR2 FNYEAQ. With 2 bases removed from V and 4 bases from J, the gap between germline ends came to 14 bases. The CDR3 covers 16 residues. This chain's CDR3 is CASSLTALVGTGELFF. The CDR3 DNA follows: TGTGCCAGCAGCTTAACGGCGCTAGTGGGCACCGGGGAGCTGTTTTTT.

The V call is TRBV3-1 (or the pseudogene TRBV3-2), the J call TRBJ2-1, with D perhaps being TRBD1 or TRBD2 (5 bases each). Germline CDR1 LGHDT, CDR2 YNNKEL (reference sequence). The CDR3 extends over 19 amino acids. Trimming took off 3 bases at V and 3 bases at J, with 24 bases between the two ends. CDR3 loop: CASSQTGQVASRHYNEQFF. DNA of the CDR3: TGTGCCAGCAGCCAGACGGGGCAGGTGGCGAGTAGACACTACAATGAGCAGTTCTTC.

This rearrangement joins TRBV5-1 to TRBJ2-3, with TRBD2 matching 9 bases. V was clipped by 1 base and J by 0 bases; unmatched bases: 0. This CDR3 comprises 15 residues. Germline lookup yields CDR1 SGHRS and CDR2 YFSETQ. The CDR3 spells CASSLLAGSTDTQYF. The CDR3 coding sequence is TGCGCCAGCAGCTTGCTAGCGGGGAGCACAGATACGCAGTATTTT.

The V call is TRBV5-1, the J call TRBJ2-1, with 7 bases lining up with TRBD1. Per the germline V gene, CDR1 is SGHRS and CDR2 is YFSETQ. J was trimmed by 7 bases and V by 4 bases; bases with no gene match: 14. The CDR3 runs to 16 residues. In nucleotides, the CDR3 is TGCGCCAGCAGCCTATTCCTCCGACAGGGCCCTAATGAGCAGTTCTTC. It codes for CASSLFLRQGPNEQFF.

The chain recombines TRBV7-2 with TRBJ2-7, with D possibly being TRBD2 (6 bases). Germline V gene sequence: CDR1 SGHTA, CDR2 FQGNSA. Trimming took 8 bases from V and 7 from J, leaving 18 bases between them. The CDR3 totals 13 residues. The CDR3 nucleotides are TGTGCCAGCCAAGAACGCGGGGCGGGGGAGCAGTACTTC. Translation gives CASQERGAGEQYF.

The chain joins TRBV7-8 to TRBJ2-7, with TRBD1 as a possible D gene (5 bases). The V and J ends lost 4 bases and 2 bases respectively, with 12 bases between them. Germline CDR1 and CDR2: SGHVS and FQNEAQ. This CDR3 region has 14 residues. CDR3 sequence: CASSSWTNAYEQYF. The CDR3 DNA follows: TGTGCCAGCAGCTCCTGGACAAACGCCTACGAGCAGTACTTC.

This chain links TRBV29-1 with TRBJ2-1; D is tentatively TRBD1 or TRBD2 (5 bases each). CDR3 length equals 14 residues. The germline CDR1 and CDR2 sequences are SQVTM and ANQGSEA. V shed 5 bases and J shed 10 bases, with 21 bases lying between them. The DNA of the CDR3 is TGCAGCGTTCTCCCCCCGCGGGCCGGGGCCGAGCAGTTCTTC. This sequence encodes CSVLPPRAGAEQFF.

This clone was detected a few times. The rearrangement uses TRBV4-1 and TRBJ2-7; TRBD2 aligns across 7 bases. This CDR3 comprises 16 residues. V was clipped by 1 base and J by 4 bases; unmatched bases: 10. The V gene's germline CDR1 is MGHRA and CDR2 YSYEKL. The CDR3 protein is CASSQASGAGQYEQYF. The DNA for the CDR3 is TGCGCCAGCAGCCAAGCCAGCGGGGCAGGTCAATACGAGCAGTACTTC.

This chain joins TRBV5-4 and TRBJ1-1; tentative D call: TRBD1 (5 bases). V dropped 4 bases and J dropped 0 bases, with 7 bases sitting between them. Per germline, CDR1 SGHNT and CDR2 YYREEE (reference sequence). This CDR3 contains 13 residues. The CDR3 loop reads CASSPQVNTEAFF. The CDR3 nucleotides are TGTGCCAGCAGCCCACAGGTGAACACTGAAGCTTTCTTT. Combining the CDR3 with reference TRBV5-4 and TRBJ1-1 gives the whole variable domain ETGVTQSPTHLIKTRGQQVTLRCSSQSGHNTVSWYQQALGQGPQFIFQYYREEENGRGNFPPRFSGLQFPNYSSELNVNALELDDSALYLCASSPQVNTEAFFGQGTRLTVV.

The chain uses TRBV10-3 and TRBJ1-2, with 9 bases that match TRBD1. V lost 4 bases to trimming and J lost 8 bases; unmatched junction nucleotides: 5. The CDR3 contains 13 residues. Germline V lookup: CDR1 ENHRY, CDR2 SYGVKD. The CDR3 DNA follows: TGTGCCATCAGTGGGACAGGGGATGGGGGCTACACCTTC. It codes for CAISGTGDGGYTF.

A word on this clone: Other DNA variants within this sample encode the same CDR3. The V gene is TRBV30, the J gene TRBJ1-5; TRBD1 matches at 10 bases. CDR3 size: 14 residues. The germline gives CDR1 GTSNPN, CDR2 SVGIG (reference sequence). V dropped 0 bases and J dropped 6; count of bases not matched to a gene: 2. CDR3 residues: CAWSVGQGGQPQHF. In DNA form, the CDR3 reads TGTGCCTGGAGTGTTGGACAGGGGGGTCAGCCCCAGCATTTT.